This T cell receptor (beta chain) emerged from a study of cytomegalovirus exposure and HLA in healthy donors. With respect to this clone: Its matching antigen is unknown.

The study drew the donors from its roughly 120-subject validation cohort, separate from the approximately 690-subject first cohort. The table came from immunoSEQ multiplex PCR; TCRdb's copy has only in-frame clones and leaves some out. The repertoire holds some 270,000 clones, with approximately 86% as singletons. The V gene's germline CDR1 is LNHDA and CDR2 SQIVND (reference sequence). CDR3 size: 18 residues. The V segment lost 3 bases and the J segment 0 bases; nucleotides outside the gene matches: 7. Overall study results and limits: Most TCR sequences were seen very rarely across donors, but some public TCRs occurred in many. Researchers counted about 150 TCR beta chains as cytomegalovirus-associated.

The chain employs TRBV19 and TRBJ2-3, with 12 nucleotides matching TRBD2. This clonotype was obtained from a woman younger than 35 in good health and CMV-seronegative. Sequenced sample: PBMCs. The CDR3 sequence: CASSILRTSGASTDTQYF. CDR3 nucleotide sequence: TGTGCCAGTAGTATCCTCCGGACTAGCGGGGCTAGCACAGATACGCAGTATTTT.